This T cell receptor beta chain was documented in a study of blood T cell repertoires in COVID-19. On the study more broadly: Donors in the United States, Italy and Spain gave samples during acute or convalescent COVID-19.

Libraries were prepared by immunoSEQ multiplex PCR; TCRdb keeps only in-frame clonotypes and omits some of them. Of about 200,000 clones in the sample, more than 70% are singletons; the top ten hold 15% to 20%. Recruited during active infection, patients (from Seattle) were subsequently followed longitudinally. The CDR3 is 17 residues long. V lost 3 bases to trimming and J lost 4 bases, with 18 bases between them. CDR1 SGHTA and CDR2 FQGNSA come from the germline V gene. Sequenced material: peripheral blood. V usage is TRBV7-2 and J usage is TRBJ2-2, with D perhaps matching TRBD2 (6 bases). The receptor was derived from a person aged 70 to 85 with COVID-19, enrolled during active disease. This CDR3 is CASSFTGGALTTGELFF. Written as DNA, the CDR3 is TGTGCCAGCAGCTTTACCGGGGGAGCCCTGACCACCGGGGAGCTGTTTTTT.